The rows below give T cell receptor beta chains drawn from one sample of a study of blood T cell repertoires in COVID-19. Repertoires were generated with immunoSEQ multiplex PCR, while TCRdb's copy carries only in-frame clones and drops some. The data contain 100,000 to 150,000 clones, 69% of them singletons. The sequenced material came from peripheral blood. The receptors derive from a woman aged 70 to 79 with acute or convalescent COVID-19. Each CDR3 is given with its conserved first and last residue. A D gene is named only where the DNA matches it firmly. Clone size is shown for a subset of rows, as once, few, many or a class of expanded clone.

D gene,V gene,clone size,J gene,CDR3 protein,CDR3 DNA
NA,TRBV28,NA,TRBJ1-6,CASSAIGVTYNSPLHF,TGTGCCAGCAGCGCCATAGGGGTCACCTATAATTCACCCCTCCACTTT
NA,TRBV25-1,NA,TRBJ2-7,CASSNPDRSEQYF,TGTGCCAGCAGTAACCCGGACAGAAGCGAGCAGTACTTC
NA,TRBV12-3/TRBV12-4,NA,TRBJ1-2,CASGRGYSFGYTF,TGTGCCAGTGGGCGGGGTTATTCGTTTGGCTACACCTTC
TRBD1,TRBV7-2,NA,TRBJ1-6,CASSPGQGSTPLHF,TGTGCCAGCAGCCCGGGACAGGGTAGTACACCCCTCCACTTT
NA,TRBV19,NA,TRBJ1-5,CASSSSGAGGNQPQHF,TGTGCCAGTAGTTCGTCTGGGGCGGGAGGCAATCAGCCCCAGCATTTT
NA,TRBV5-1,NA,TRBJ1-6,CASSLEGWGGNSPLHF,TGCGCCAGCAGCTTGGAGGGATGGGGGGGTAATTCACCCCTCCACTTT
TRBD1,TRBV29-1,NA,TRBJ1-4,CSVGSGTGAEKLFF,TGCAGCGTTGGGTCCGGGACAGGGGCTGAAAAACTGTTTTTT
NA,TRBV7-9,NA,TRBJ2-5,CASSLVQQETQYF,TGTGCCAGCAGCTTAGTACAACAAGAGACCCAGTACTTC
TRBD2,TRBV2,many,TRBJ2-1,CASSEEASGVYNEQFF,TGTGCCAGCAGTGAAGAAGCTAGCGGAGTCTACAATGAGCAGTTCTTC
TRBD2,TRBV6-5,NA,TRBJ2-7,CASTASGGTYEQYF,TGTGCCAGCACGGCTAGCGGGGGTACCTACGAGCAGTACTTC
TRBD1,TRBV5-6,few,TRBJ1-4,CASSLSTGPNEKLFF,TGTGCCAGCAGCTTGTCGACAGGGCCCAATGAAAAACTGTTTTTT
TRBD1,TRBV2,NA,TRBJ1-2,CASSETGQGYGYTF,TGTGCCAGCAGTGAAACGGGACAGGGCTATGGCTACACCTTC
NA,TRBV7-2,NA,TRBJ1-3,CASSFSKSSGNTIYF,TGTGCCAGCAGCTTTTCGAAGAGCTCTGGAAACACCATATATTTT
TRBD1,TRBV11-3,NA,TRBJ2-1,CASSPGQGARNEQFF,TGTGCCAGCAGCCCCGGACAGGGGGCTCGGAATGAGCAGTTCTTC
NA,TRBV10-3,NA,TRBJ2-7,CAISDTGQAYEQYF,TGTGCCATCAGTGACACGGGACAAGCCTACGAGCAGTACTTC
NA,TRBV7-8,NA,TRBJ1-4,CATAALLSEKLFF,TGTGCCACCGCTGCCCTTTTGAGTGAAAAACTGTTTTTT
NA,TRBV24-1,NA,TRBJ2-2,CATRTTVTGELFF,TGTGCCACCAGGACAACAGTGACCGGGGAGCTGTTTTTT
TRBD2,TRBV27,NA,TRBJ2-7,CASSNSGGSYEQYF,TGTGCCAGCAGTAATAGCGGGGGCTCCTACGAGCAGTACTTC
NA,TRBV18,NA,TRBJ2-1,CASSRVQGYNEQFF,TGTGCCAGCTCACGAGTTCAGGGATACAATGAGCAGTTCTTC
TRBD1,TRBV5-5,NA,TRBJ2-7,CASSSGDRVSYEQYF,TGTGCCAGCAGCTCCGGGGACAGGGTCTCCTACGAGCAGTACTTC
NA,TRBV5-1,many,TRBJ2-1,CASSLGGGTYNEQFF,TGCGCCAGCAGCTTGGGCGGAGGCACCTACAATGAGCAGTTCTTC
TRBD2,TRBV5-1,NA,TRBJ2-3,CASSRDYTDTQYF,TGCGCCAGCAGCAGGGACTACACAGATACGCAGTATTTT
NA,TRBV6-5,NA,TRBJ1-4,CASMSPGANEKLFF,TGTGCCAGCATGTCACCCGGGGCTAATGAAAAACTGTTTTTT
TRBD2,TRBV6-2/TRBV6-3,NA,TRBJ2-3,CASSYPGLAGIPRDTQYF,TGTGCCAGCAGTTACCCGGGGCTAGCGGGGATCCCGAGGGATACGCAGTATTTT
NA,TRBV6-5,NA,TRBJ2-3,CASSYSGQQGSTQYF,TGTGCCAGCAGTTACTCGGGGCAACAGGGTAGTACGCAGTATTTT
TRBD2,TRBV5-1,few,TRBJ2-7,CASSTTGGSSYEQYF,TGCGCCAGCAGCACCACGGGAGGAAGCTCCTACGAGCAGTACTTC
TRBD1,TRBV2,NA,TRBJ1-5,CASSWDRGTQPQHF,TGTGCCAGCAGTTGGGACAGGGGAACACAGCCCCAGCATTTT
TRBD1,TRBV19,NA,TRBJ2-7,CASSDRARDEQYF,TGTGCCAGTAGCGACAGGGCGCGGGACGAGCAGTACTTC
TRBD2,TRBV24-1,NA,TRBJ2-1,CATSEGGFSYNEQFF,TGTGCCACCAGTGAGGGAGGGTTCTCCTACAATGAGCAGTTCTTC
TRBD1,TRBV2,NA,TRBJ1-1,CAILSGQGNTEAFF,TGTGCCATCTTGAGCGGACAGGGGAACACTGAAGCTTTCTTT
NA,TRBV9,NA,TRBJ2-7,CASSPDSYEQYF,TGTGCCAGCAGCCCCGACAGTTACGAGCAGTACTTC
NA,TRBV19,NA,TRBJ2-2,CASRVTGAGELFF,TGTGCCAGTAGAGTCACGGGAGCCGGGGAGCTGTTTTTT
NA,TRBV5-1,few,TRBJ1-1,CASSLGRDEAFF,TGCGCCAGCAGCCTGGGGAGGGATGAAGCTTTCTTT
NA,TRBV5-1,NA,TRBJ1-2,CASSLAGENYGYTF,TGCGCCAGCAGCTTGGCGGGGGAAAACTATGGCTACACCTTC
NA,TRBV6-5,few,TRBJ1-1,CASSRLRGTDTEAFF,TGTGCCAGCAGCCGCCTCAGGGGCACGGACACTGAAGCTTTCTTT
TRBD1,TRBV15,NA,TRBJ1-6,CATSREGTGMTPLHF,TGTGCCACCAGCAGGGAGGGGACAGGGATGACACCCCTCCACTTT
NA,TRBV6-5,NA,TRBJ1-2,CASSYSGGAGGYGYTF,TGTGCCAGCAGTTACTCGGGTGGGGCCGGGGGGTATGGCTACACCTTC
NA,TRBV7-9,NA,TRBJ1-2,CASSLATGSHYGYTF,TGTGCCAGCAGCTTAGCTACAGGGTCCCACTATGGCTACACCTTC
NA,TRBV5-4,NA,TRBJ2-3,CASSLGTPRQYF,TGTGCCAGCAGCTTGGGGACACCTCGACAGTATTTT
NA,TRBV3-1/TRBV3-2,NA,TRBJ1-2,CASSQAPQGPYGYTF,TGTGCCAGCAGCCAAGCCCCTCAGGGTCCCTATGGCTACACCTTC
TRBD2,TRBV11-3,NA,TRBJ2-3,CASSLDLEASGTDTQYF,TGTGCCAGCAGCTTAGATCTTGAGGCTAGCGGAACAGATACGCAGTATTTT
NA,TRBV18,NA,TRBJ2-5,CASSTTQETQYF,TGTGCCAGCTCAACGACTCAAGAGACCCAGTACTTC
TRBD2,TRBV5-1,NA,TRBJ2-1,CASSLSTSGRVNEQFF,TGCGCCAGCAGCCTCAGTACTAGCGGGAGAGTCAATGAGCAGTTCTTC